The following is a T cell receptor beta chain sequence with its context. The antigen is unknown. The sample belongs to a study of CD8+CD57+ T cells in acquired aplastic anemia. The sequenced patients had an expansion of CD8+CD57+ cells seen by flow cytometry. Genomic DNA constituted the template upon which TCR beta VDJ and CDR3 profiling was performed. One entry per CDR3 protein results from TCRdb running MiXCR on the reads. The sample holds about 470,000 distinct CDR3 sequences, around 30% seen once. Findings and caveats of the study: A set of about 30 CD8+ CDR3 sequences was shared between patients and controls, and these sequences appeared highly expressed in patients.

There are 16 residues in the CDR3. The germline V and J ends were trimmed by 5 bases and 4 bases, with 18 bases remaining between them. Looked up from germline, CDR1 is SGHAT and CDR2 is FQNNGV. The TCR was taken from a human donor with aplastic anemia. Sample: sorted CD4+, CD8+, or CD8+CD57+ T cells (not recorded which) from PBMCs. The rearrangement uses TRBV11-2 and TRBJ2-1; either TRBD1 or TRBD2 may supply D (5 bases each). CDR3 coding DNA: TGTGCCAGCAGCGAGAGGGCCGGGACCACGTACAATGAGCAGTTCTTC. Its protein product is CASSERAGTTYNEQFF. The full variable domain, rest sourced from reference TRBV11-2 and TRBJ2-1, is EAGVAQSPRYKIIEKRQSVAFWCNPISGHATLYWYQQILGQGPKLLIQFQNNGVVDDSQLPKDRFSAERLKGVDSTLKIQPAKLEDSAVYLCASSERAGTTYNEQFFGPGTRLTVL.